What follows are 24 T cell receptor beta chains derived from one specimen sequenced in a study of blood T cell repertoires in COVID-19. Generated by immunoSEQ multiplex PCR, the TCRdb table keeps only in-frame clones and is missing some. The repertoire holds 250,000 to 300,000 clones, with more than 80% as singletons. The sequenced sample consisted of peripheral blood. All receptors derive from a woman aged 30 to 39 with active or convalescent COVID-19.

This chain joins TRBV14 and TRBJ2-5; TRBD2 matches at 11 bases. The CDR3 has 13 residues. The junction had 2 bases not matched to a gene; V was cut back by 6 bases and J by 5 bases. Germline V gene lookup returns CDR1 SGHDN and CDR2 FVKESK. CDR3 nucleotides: TGTGCCAGCAGGACTAGCGGGGCGGAGACCCAGTACTTC. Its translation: CASRTSGAETQYF. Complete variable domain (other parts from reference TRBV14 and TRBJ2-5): EAGVTQFPSHSVIEKGQTVTLRCDPISGHDNLYWYRRVMGKEIKFLLHFVKESKQDESGMPNNRFLAERTGGTYSTLKVQPAELEDSGVYFCASRTSGAETQYFGPGTRLLVL.

The chain's CDR3 is CASSPLGQGGSGELFF. In nucleotides, the CDR3 is TGTGCCAGTAGTCCTCTGGGGCAGGGGGGTAGCGGGGAGCTGTTTTTT. This rearrangement joins TRBV19 to TRBJ2-2; D is possibly TRBD1 (7 bases). Germline CDR1 is LNHDA and CDR2 is SQIVND (reference sequence). The ends were cut back, 5 bases at V and 7 bases at J, with 20 bases in the middle. The CDR3 is made up of 16 amino acids.

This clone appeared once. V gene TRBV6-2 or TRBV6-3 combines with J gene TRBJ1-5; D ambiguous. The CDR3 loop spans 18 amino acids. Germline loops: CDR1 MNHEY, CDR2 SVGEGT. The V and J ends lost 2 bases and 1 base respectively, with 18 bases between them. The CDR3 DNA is TGTGCCAGCAGTTACGGACTGGGTATAGTCGGGAGCAATCAGCCCCAGCATTTT. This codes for CASSYGLGIVGSNQPQHF.

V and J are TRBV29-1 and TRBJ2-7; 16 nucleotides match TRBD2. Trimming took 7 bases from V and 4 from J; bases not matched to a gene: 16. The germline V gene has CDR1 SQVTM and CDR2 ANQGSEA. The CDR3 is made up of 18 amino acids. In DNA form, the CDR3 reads TGCAGCGGAATCACGGTCCCGGGACTAGCGGGGGGGACTTACGAGCAGTACTTC. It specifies CSGITVPGLAGGTYEQYF.

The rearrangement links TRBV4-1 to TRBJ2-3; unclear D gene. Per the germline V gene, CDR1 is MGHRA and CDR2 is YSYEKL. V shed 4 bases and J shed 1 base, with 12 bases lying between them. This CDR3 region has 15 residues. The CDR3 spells CASSRSDRGTDTQYF. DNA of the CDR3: TGCGCCAGCAGCCGCTCAGATCGGGGCACAGATACGCAGTATTTT.

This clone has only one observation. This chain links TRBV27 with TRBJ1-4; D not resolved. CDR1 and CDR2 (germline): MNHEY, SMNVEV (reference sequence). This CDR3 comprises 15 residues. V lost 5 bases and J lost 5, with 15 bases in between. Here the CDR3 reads CASSARRGFNEKLFF. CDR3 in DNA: TGTGCCAGCAGTGCACGCAGAGGGTTCAATGAAAAACTGTTTTTT. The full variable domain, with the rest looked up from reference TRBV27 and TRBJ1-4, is EAQVTQNPRYLITVTGKKLTVTCSQNMNHEYMSWYRQDPGLGLRQIYYSMNVEVTDKGDVPEGYKVSRKEKRNFPLILESPSPNQTSLYFCASSARRGFNEKLFFGSGTQLSVL.

Written as DNA, the CDR3 is TGTGCCAGCAGTGACACGGGAGTGACCCAGTACTTC. Translating gives CASSDTGVTQYF. The chain uses TRBV6-1 and TRBJ2-5, with a possible D match to TRBD2 (6 bases). The CDR3 spans 12 residues. Germline V lookup: CDR1 MNHNS, CDR2 SASEGT. Trimming cost V 3 bases and J 7 bases, with 9 bases left between them.

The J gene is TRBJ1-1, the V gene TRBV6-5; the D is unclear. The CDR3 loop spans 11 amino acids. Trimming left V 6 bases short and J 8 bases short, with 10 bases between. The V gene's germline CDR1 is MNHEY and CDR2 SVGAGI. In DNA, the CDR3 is TGTGCCAGCAGCCACAAGACAGAAGCTTTCTTT. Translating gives CASSHKTEAFF.

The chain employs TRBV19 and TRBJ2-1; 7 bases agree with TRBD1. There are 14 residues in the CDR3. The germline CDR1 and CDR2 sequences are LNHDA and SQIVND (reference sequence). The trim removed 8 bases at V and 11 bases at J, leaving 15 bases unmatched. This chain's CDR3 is CASHRGLGADKQFF. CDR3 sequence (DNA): TGTGCCAGTCACAGGGGCCTAGGGGCGGATAAGCAGTTCTTC.

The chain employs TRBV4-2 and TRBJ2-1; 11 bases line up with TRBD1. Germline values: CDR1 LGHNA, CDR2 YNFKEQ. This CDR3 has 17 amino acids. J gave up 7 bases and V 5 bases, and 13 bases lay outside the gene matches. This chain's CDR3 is CASSEGVLDRGQNEQFF. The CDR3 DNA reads TGTGCCAGCAGCGAAGGGGTGCTGGACAGGGGGCAAAATGAGCAGTTCTTC.

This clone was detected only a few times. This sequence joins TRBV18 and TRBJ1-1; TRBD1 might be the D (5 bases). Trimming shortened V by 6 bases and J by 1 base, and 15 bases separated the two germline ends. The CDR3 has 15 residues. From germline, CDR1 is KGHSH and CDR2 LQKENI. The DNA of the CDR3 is TGTGCCAGCTCCCGGAGGGGCGCGACGAACACTGAAGCTTTCTTT. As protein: CASSRRGATNTEAFF.

DNA of the CDR3: TGCAGCGTTGAAAATTCGCTAGCAAGAGGCGAGCAGTTCTTC. Amino acid sequence: CSVENSLARGEQFF. The V gene is TRBV29-1, the J gene TRBJ2-1; TRBD2 might be the D (5 bases). V shed 2 bases and J shed 10 bases, with 18 bases lying between them. Germline values: CDR1 SQVTM, CDR2 ANQGSEA. The CDR3 is 14 residues long.

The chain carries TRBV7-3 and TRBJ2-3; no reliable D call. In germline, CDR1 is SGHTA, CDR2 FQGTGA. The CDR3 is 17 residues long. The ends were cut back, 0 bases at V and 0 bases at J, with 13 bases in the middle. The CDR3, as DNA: TGTGCCAGCAGCTTAACGGGTACAGCCCTTAGCACAGATACGCAGTATTTT. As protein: CASSLTGTALSTDTQYF.

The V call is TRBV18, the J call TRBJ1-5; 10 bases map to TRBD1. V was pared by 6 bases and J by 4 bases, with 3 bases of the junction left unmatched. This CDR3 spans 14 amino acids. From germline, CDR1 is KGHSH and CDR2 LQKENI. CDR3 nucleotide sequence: TGTGCCAGCTCCCGACAGGGGGCTAATCAGCCCCAGCATTTT. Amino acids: CASSRQGANQPQHF.

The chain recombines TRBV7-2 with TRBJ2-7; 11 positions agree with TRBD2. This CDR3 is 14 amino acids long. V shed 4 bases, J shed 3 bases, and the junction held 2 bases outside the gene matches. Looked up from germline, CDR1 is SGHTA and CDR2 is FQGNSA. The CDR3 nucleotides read TGTGCCAGCAGCTCCGGGACTAGCGGCTACGAGCAGTACTTC. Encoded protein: CASSSGTSGYEQYF.

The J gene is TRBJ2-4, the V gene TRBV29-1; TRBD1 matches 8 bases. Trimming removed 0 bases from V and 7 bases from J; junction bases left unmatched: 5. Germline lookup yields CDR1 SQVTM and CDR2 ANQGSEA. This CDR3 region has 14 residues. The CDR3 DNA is TGCAGCGTTGAAGATGGGAACAGGGGGAACATTCAGTACTTC. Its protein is CSVEDGNRGNIQYF.

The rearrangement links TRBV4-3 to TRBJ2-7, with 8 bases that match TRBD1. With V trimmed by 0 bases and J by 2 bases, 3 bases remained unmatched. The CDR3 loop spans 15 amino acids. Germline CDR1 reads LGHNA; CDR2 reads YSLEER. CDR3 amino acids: CASSQEGQGPYEQYF. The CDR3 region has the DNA TGCGCCAGCAGCCAAGAAGGACAGGGCCCCTACGAGCAGTACTTC.

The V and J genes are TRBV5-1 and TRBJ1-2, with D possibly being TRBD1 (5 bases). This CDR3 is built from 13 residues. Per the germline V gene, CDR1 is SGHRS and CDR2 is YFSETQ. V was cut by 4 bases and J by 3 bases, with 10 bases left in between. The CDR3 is CASSTGHDYGYTF. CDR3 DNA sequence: TGCGCCAGCAGCACTGGACACGACTATGGCTACACCTTC. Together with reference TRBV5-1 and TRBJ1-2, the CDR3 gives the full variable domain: KAGVTQTPRYLIKTRGQQVTLSCSPISGHRSVSWYQQTPGQGLQFLFEYFSETQRNKGNFPGRFSGRQFSNSRSEMNVSTLELGDSALYLCASSTGHDYGYTFGSGTRLTVV.

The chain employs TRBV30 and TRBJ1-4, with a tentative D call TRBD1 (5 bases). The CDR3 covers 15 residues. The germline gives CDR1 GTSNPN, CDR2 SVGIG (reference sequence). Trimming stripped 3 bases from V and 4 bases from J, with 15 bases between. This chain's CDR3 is CAWSVDSSSNEKLFF. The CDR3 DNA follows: TGTGCCTGGAGCGTTGACAGTTCAAGTAATGAAAAACTGTTTTTT.

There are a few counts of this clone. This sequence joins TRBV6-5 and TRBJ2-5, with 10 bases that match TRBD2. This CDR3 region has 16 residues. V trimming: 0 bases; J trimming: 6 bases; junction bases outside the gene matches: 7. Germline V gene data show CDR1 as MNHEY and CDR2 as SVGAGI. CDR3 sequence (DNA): TGTGCCAGCAGTTACTCGTCCAGCGGGGGGGTCAAGACCCAGTACTTC. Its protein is CASSYSSSGGVKTQYF.

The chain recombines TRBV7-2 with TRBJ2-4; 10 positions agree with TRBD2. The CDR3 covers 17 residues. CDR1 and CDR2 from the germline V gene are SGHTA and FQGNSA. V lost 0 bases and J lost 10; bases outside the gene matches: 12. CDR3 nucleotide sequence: TGTGCCAGCAGCTTAGCGGTGCTAGCGGGGGCCGGAGATATTCAGTACTTC. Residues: CASSLAVLAGAGDIQYF.

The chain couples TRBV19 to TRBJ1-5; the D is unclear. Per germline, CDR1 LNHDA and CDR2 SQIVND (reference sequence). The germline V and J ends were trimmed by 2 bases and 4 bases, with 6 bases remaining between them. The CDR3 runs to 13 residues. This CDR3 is CASSITQNQPQHF. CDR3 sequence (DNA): TGTGCCAGTAGTATAACTCAAAATCAGCCCCAGCATTTT.

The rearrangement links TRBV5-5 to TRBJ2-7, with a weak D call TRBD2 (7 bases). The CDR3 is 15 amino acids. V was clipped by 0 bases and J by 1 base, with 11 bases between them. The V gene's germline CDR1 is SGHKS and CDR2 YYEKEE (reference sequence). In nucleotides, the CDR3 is TGTGCCAGCAGCTTGGCGGGGGGCCCTTCCTACGAGCAGTACTTC. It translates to CASSLAGGPSYEQYF.

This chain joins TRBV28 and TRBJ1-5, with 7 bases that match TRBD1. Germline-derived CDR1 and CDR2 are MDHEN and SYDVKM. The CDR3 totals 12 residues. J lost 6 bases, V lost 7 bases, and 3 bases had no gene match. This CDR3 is CASTQGGQPQHF. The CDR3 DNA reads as TGTGCCAGCACGCAGGGGGGTCAGCCCCAGCATTTT.